Listed below are T cell receptor beta chains from one sample, sequenced in a study of technical replicates of blood from a few donors. Assay: immunoSEQ multiplex PCR; the TCRdb copy retains only in-frame clones and omits some. The sample has more than 80,000 clones; about 95% are singletons. Material for sequencing was T cells isolated from PBMCs. These TCRs come from a human donor in good health. The CDR3 runs from the conserved cysteine through the conserved F or W. D genes are given only for firm matches. The size field is filled for only some rows; it gives once, few, many or a size class.

clone_size	j_call	d_call	v_call	cdr3_length	cdr3_nt	cdr3_aa
.	TRBJ2-3	.	TRBV6-1	12	TGTGCCAGCAGGAGGGGGAAAGATACGCAGTATTTT	CASRRGKDTQYF
.	TRBJ1-1	TRBD1	TRBV29-1	13	TGCAGCGCCCGGACAGGGGGGAACACTGAAGCTTTCTTT	CSARTGGNTEAFF
once	TRBJ2-7	TRBD1	TRBV27	14	TGTGCCAGCAGTTTAGGGACAGGGATCTACGAGCAGTACTTC	CASSLGTGIYEQYF
few	TRBJ2-7	TRBD1	TRBV5-1	16	TGCGCCAGCAGCGGGGGGGACAGGGGCTTGGTTGTCGAGCAGTACTTC	CASSGGDRGLVVEQYF
.	TRBJ2-7	TRBD2	TRBV7-8	17	TGTGCCAGCAGCTTTACGCGGGAGGGCCCACGCTCCTACGAGCAGTACTTC	CASSFTREGPRSYEQYF
.	TRBJ2-3	.	TRBV7-3	15	TGTGCCAGCAGCTCCCAACCCCCGGTCACAGATACGCAGTATTTT	CASSSQPPVTDTQYF
few	TRBJ2-2	TRBD2	TRBV6-4	13	TGTGCCAGCAGTGGGACTAGCACCGGGGAGCTGTTTTTT	CASSGTSTGELFF
.	TRBJ2-7	TRBD1	TRBV29-1	13	TGCAGCGTTGAGTCGTCCAGGGGGCTCGAGCAGTACTTC	CSVESSRGLEQYF
few	TRBJ1-1	TRBD1	TRBV7-2	14	TGTGCCAGCAGCCTCAGGGGGATGAACACTGAAGCTTTCTTT	CASSLRGMNTEAFF
.	TRBJ2-4	TRBD1	TRBV7-9	17	TGTGCCAGCAGCTCTGACAGGGGGTTCCTGGGGATAAACATTCAGTACTTC	CASSSDRGFLGINIQYF
.	TRBJ2-1	TRBD2	TRBV9	14	TGTGCCAGCAGCGGTAGCGGGAACTACAATGAGCAGTTCTTC	CASSGSGNYNEQFF
.	TRBJ2-3	TRBD1	TRBV5-4	15	TGTGCCAGCAGCTTTTCAGGGGGCCCACCAGATACGCAGTATTTT	CASSFSGGPPDTQYF
.	TRBJ2-1	TRBD2	TRBV7-9	16	TGTGCCAGCAGCCGAGGTCTAGCGGACTCCTACAATGAGCAGTTCTTC	CASSRGLADSYNEQFF
.	TRBJ2-3	.	TRBV5-1	16	TGCGCCAGCAGCTTAACCGGGACTCTGGGCCCAGATACGCAGTATTTT	CASSLTGTLGPDTQYF
.	TRBJ2-1	.	TRBV6-6	16	TGTGCCAGCAGCTCTTACTCGGAGGGCCTTTACAATGAGCAGTTCTTC	CASSSYSEGLYNEQFF
.	TRBJ1-2	.	TRBV28	13	TGTGCCAGCAGTTCGGACCTAAGGAGGGGCTACACCTTC	CASSSDLRRGYTF
.	TRBJ2-5	.	TRBV10-3	15	TGTGCCATCAGATCGAAGGACAGCCTACAAGAGACCCAGTACTTC	CAIRSKDSLQETQYF
.	TRBJ2-3	TRBD1	TRBV7-9	17	TGTGCCAGCAGCTTAGCTTGGGACAGGGAAGTAACAGATACGCAGTATTTT	CASSLAWDREVTDTQYF
.	TRBJ2-1	TRBD1	TRBV5-1	14	TGCGCCAGCAGGGACAGGGAAAGGAACAATGAGCAGTTCTTC	CASRDRERNNEQFF
.	TRBJ2-7	TRBD1	TRBV28	14	TGTGCCAGCAGTTTTCGGGACAGGGGTGGGGAGCAGTACTTC	CASSFRDRGGEQYF
once	TRBJ1-5	TRBD1	TRBV27	15	TGTGCCAGCAGGGGGACAGGGGCTAGCAATCAGCCCCAGCATTTT	CASRGTGASNQPQHF
.	TRBJ1-2	.	TRBV7-2	14	TGTGCCAGCAGCCCCGACTACCTTAACTATGGCTACACCTTC	CASSPDYLNYGYTF
.	TRBJ2-1	.	TRBV9	15	TGTGCCAGCAGCTCCGAGGGGGTCTCCTACAATGAGCAGTTCTTC	CASSSEGVSYNEQFF
.	TRBJ2-7	TRBD2	TRBV27	14	TGTGCCAGCAGTTTAGGGGGGGTTACCTACGAGCAGTACTTC	CASSLGGVTYEQYF
.	TRBJ2-5	TRBD2	TRBV4-2	16	TGTGCCAGCAGCCACCTAAGCGGGAGGGGTCAAGAGACCCAGTACTTC	CASSHLSGRGQETQYF
.	TRBJ2-1	.	TRBV7-9	15	TGTGCCAGCAGCCGCAGAGCGGGTACCTACAATGAGCAGTTCTTC	CASSRRAGTYNEQFF
.	TRBJ1-2	TRBD1	TRBV6-5	15	TGTGCCAGCAGTTACGAAGGGACAGGGAACTATGGCTACACCTTC	CASSYEGTGNYGYTF
.	TRBJ1-2	.	TRBV30	14	TGTGCCTGGAGGCTCGGCAGGGACATGGGGGGCTACACCTTC	CAWRLGRDMGGYTF
.	TRBJ1-5	TRBD1	TRBV27	15	TGTGCCAGCAGTTCCGGACAGGCGGTTAATCAGCCCCAGCATTTT	CASSSGQAVNQPQHF
.	TRBJ2-7	TRBD2	TRBV7-9	13	TGTGCCAGCAGCTCGGGACTAGACAACGAGCAGTACTTC	CASSSGLDNEQYF
.	TRBJ2-7	TRBD2	TRBV18	15	TGTGCCAGCTCACCCGGGCGGGAGAAAACCTACGAGCAGTACTTC	CASSPGREKTYEQYF
.	TRBJ1-2	.	TRBV21-1	14	TGTGCCAGCGTTAGCACAGGGGGCTATGATGGCTACACCTTC	CASVSTGGYDGYTF
.	TRBJ2-1	TRBD2	TRBV14	14	TGTGCCAGCAGCCTTAGCGGGAGTTGGGATGAGCAGTTCTTC	CASSLSGSWDEQFF